This T cell receptor (beta chain) was obtained from a study of control samples from healthy donors and cancer patients. Libraries were prepared by immunoSEQ multiplex PCR; TCRdb keeps only in-frame clonotypes and omits some of them. This sample lists about 190,000 clones; its ten largest clones have 2% to 2.5%. The germline V and J ends were trimmed by 0 bases and 4 bases, with 12 bases remaining between them. This CDR3 spans 15 amino acids. The germline V gene encodes CDR1 MNHEY and CDR2 SVGAGI. The chain uses TRBV6-5 and TRBJ1-2; weak D call: TRBD1 (5 bases). Sequencing was performed on blood. The source of this sequence is a woman in her 30s in good health. CDR3 nucleotide sequence: TGTGCCAGCAGTTACTCGGGTGGGGGGAGCTATGGCTACACCTTC. It specifies CASSYSGGGSYGYTF.